The 25 T cell receptor beta chains reported below all come from one sample, sequenced in a study of CXCR3-negative and CXCR3-positive naive CD8 T cells. TRB cDNA was prepared as libraries by UMI-labeled 5' RACE. Reanalyzing the 5' RACE reads, TCRdb keeps one entry per CDR3 protein, without DNA. This sample's clone table lists over 35,000 distinct CDR3 sequences. Source material: naive CXCR3- CD8+ T cells from blood. Subset denoted: CD45RO-CCR7+CD27+CD95- naive CD8+ T cells lacking CXCR3 (TNR3-). Receptors originate from a human donor in good health. Some clones in this sample may be carry-over from other donors' samples.

V usage is TRBV6-6 and J usage is TRBJ2-7; TCRdb lists TRBD2, though no DNA is available to test this call. The CDR3 has 15 amino acids. Germline-derived CDR1 and CDR2 are MNHNY and SVGAGI (reference sequence). CDR3 sequence: CATGAFAGTSSEQYF.

The rearrangement joins TRBV11-2 to TRBJ2-3; without DNA, the TCRdb call of TRBD1 cannot be checked. Germline CDR1 SGHAT, CDR2 FQNNGV. This CDR3 spans 16 amino acids. CDR3 residues: CASSLEWTAYLDTQYF.

The rearrangement links TRBV7-2 to TRBJ1-5; the D call of TRBD1 rests on TCRdb alone, since no DNA is present to check it. Per germline, CDR1 SGHTA and CDR2 FQGNSA. This CDR3 contains 13 residues. CDR3: CASSTGLHQPQHF.

The CDR3: CASSQDETTKNEQFF. This chain links TRBV4-3 with TRBJ2-1. The CDR3 runs 15 residues. The germline V gene encodes CDR1 LGHNA and CDR2 YSLEER.

V and J are TRBV12-3 or TRBV12-4 and TRBJ2-5; lacking DNA, the TRBD1 call made by TCRdb goes unchecked. This CDR3 comprises 17 residues. This chain's CDR3 is CASSQRPGQGIPETQYF.

V gene TRBV21-1 combines with J gene TRBJ1-1; as DNA is missing, the TRBD1 call by TCRdb cannot be tested. TRBV21-1 is a pseudogene segment. This CDR3 spans 16 amino acids. The chain's CDR3 is CASSKLRGWLNTEAFF.

V and J are TRBV6-4 and TRBJ2-7. Per germline, CDR1 MRHNA and CDR2 SNTAGT. CDR3 size: 13 residues. The CDR3 loop reads CASSEGSANEQYF.

The chain recombines TRBV7-8 with TRBJ2-7. CDR3 length equals 11 residues. The germline gives CDR1 SGHVS, CDR2 FQNEAQ. The CDR3 is CASTQLGEQYF.

The rearrangement joins TRBV28 to TRBJ2-2. The CDR3 runs to 12 residues. Germline V gene data show CDR1 as MDHEN and CDR2 as SYDVKM. The CDR3 reads CASSEPRGELFF.

The chain has TRBV7-9 and TRBJ2-7; TCRdb outputs TRBD2, but without DNA this stays unchecked. The CDR3 runs 13 residues. Looked up from germline, CDR1 is SEHNR and CDR2 is FQNEAQ (reference sequence). CDR3 residues: CASSPPASYEQYF.

The chain has TRBV12-3 or TRBV12-4 and TRBJ2-2. The CDR3 loop spans 16 amino acids. This CDR3 is CASSFLGGFGTGELFF.

The rearrangement uses TRBV15 and TRBJ2-4. CDR3 size: 12 residues. Per germline, CDR1 LNHNV and CDR2 YYDKDF (reference sequence). CDR3: CATRHLVDIQYF. Combining the CDR3 with reference TRBV15 and TRBJ2-4 gives the whole variable domain DAMVIQNPRYQVTQFGKPVTLSCSQTLNHNVMYWYQQKSSQAPKLLFHYYDKDFNNEADTPDNFQSRRPNTSFCFLDIRSPGLGDTAMYLCATRHLVDIQYFGAGTRLSVL.

V is TRBV15 and J is TRBJ1-2. The CDR3 covers 11 residues. Germline loops: CDR1 LNHNV, CDR2 YYDKDF (reference sequence). The CDR3 spells CATSSGHGYTF.

In terms of frequency, this clonotype is medium-sized (0.01 to 0.1%). The V call is TRBV6-1, the J call TRBJ1-1; with no DNA, the TCRdb D assignment of TRBD1 cannot be verified. The germline CDR1 and CDR2 sequences are MNHNS and SASEGT. The CDR3 covers 15 residues. The CDR3 loop is CASSERGGMNTEAFF.

The chain employs TRBV20-1 and TRBJ2-7; TCRdb names TRBD1, which stays unverified in the absence of DNA. Germline V lookup: CDR1 DFQATT, CDR2 SNEGSKA (reference sequence). The CDR3 extends over 17 amino acids. The CDR3 sequence: CSALSQGGGARSYEQYF.

This sequence joins TRBV20-1 and TRBJ2-3; TCRdb outputs TRBD2, but without DNA this stays unchecked. CDR1 and CDR2 (germline): DFQATT, SNEGSKA (reference sequence). This CDR3 contains 16 residues. CDR3 sequence reads: CSATDLRGSFSDTQYF.

The chain has TRBV6-5 and TRBJ1-2. The CDR3 is 16 amino acids. Germline-derived CDR1 and CDR2 are MNHEY and SVGAGI. The CDR3: CASSYTPTQGSYGYTF.

The chain employs TRBV20-1 and TRBJ1-2; TCRdb's D gene call, TRBD1, goes unchecked for lack of DNA. CDR3 length: 13 amino acids. Per the germline V gene, CDR1 is DFQATT and CDR2 is SNEGSKA (reference sequence). The CDR3 region is CSAKKDRLHGYTF.

This sequence joins TRBV28 and TRBJ2-7; without DNA, the TCRdb call of TRBD1 cannot be checked. The CDR3 extends over 14 amino acids. From germline, CDR1 is MDHEN and CDR2 SYDVKM. The CDR3 spells CASCYPDTGYEQYF.

The chain recombines TRBV29-1 with TRBJ2-1. The CDR3 contains 11 residues. Germline V CDR1 and CDR2: SQVTM, ANQGSEA. The CDR3 loop reads CSVEWYNEQFF.

J is TRBJ2-2 and V is TRBV6-1; TCRdb returns TRBD2, unconfirmable since there is no DNA. Germline values: CDR1 MNHNS, CDR2 SASEGT. The CDR3 covers 15 residues. The CDR3 loop reads CAICAGPSNTGELFF.

This chain connects TRBV5-1 to TRBJ2-7. The CDR3 is 14 residues long. Germline V gene lookup returns CDR1 SGHRS and CDR2 YFSETQ. The CDR3 loop reads CASSLNGDSYEQYF. Combining the CDR3 with reference TRBV5-1 and TRBJ2-7 gives the whole variable domain KAGVTQTPRYLIKTRGQQVTLSCSPISGHRSVSWYQQTPGQGLQFLFEYFSETQRNKGNFPGRFSGRQFSNSRSEMNVSTLELGDSALYLCASSLNGDSYEQYFGPGTRLTVT.

This chain connects TRBV29-1 to TRBJ1-2; the TCRdb D gene call, TRBD1, has no DNA to confirm it. The germline CDR1 and CDR2 sequences are SQVTM and ANQGSEA. The CDR3 is 15 amino acids. CDR3 protein: CSAIPGQGPLDGYTF.

V is TRBV20-1 and J is TRBJ2-1; the TCRdb call, TRBD1, lacks DNA for checking. CDR3 length: 12 residues. CDR1 DFQATT and CDR2 SNEGSKA come from the germline V gene (reference sequence). Here the CDR3 reads CSARRGTHEQFF.

The chain employs TRBV6-4 and TRBJ2-2. Germline V CDR1 and CDR2: MRHNA, SNTAGT. CDR3 length equals 13 residues. CDR3 protein: CASSAESTGELFF.